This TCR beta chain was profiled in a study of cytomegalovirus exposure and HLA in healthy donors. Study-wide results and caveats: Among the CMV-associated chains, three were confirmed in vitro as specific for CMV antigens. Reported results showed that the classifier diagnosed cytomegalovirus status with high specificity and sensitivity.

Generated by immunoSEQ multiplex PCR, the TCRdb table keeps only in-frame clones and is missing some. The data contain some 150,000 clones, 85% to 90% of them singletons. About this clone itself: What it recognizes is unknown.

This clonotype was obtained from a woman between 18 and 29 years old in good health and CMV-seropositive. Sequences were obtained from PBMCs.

The CDR3: CASRAGAGLEQYF. The CDR3 region has the DNA TGTGCCAGCCGAGCGGGAGCGGGTCTCGAGCAGTACTTC. The chain carries TRBV11-3 and TRBJ2-7; 8 positions agree with TRBD2. Germline loops: CDR1 SGHNT, CDR2 YENEEA. V shed 8 bases and J 6 bases; nucleotides not matched to a gene: 9. CDR3 length: 13 residues.